This entry is about one T cell receptor beta chain. Its antigen is unknown. The method was immunoSEQ multiplex PCR; TCRdb's version includes in-frame clones alone and lacks a portion of them. The data show about 100,000 clones, with around 85% seen just once and approximately 3% held by the top ten. The sample comes from a study of cytomegalovirus exposure and HLA in healthy donors. The study, taken as a whole, reports: The study listed approximately 170 cytomegalovirus-associated TCR beta chains. It was reported that the classifier diagnosed cytomegalovirus status with high specificity and sensitivity in both the original and validation cohorts. Later, an analysis found that TCR clusters from the first cohort tended to co-occur in the roughly 120 validation repertoires.

With V trimmed by 5 bases and J by 4 bases, 6 bases remained unmatched. Germline CDR1 is MNHEY and CDR2 is SMNVEV (reference sequence). CDR3 length: 16 residues. The genes are TRBV27 and TRBJ2-4; the match to TRBD2 covers 12 bases. The sequence was collected from a woman aged 18-29 years in good health and CMV-seronegative. Sample: PBMCs. The CDR3 nucleotides read TGTGCCAGCAGTGTCAGACTAGCGGGGGTTAAAAACATTCAGTACTTC. This sequence encodes CASSVRLAGVKNIQYF.